This T cell receptor beta chain was documented in a study of blood T cells in healthy people across ages. This clonotype was detected many times. Combining a sample-barcoded 5' primer with a J-beta primer mix, a second PCR ran for roughly 7 to 12 cycles. All cDNA molecules were each tagged by a template-switch adaptor with 12 random nucleotides. TCRdb used MiXCR to reprocess the 5' RACE reads, holding one entry per CDR3 protein. The data contain over 550,000 distinct CDR3 sequences, about 30% of them singletons. Staff drew approximately 9.1 milliliters of peripheral blood from each donor. The CDR3 contains 13 residues. Deletions cut 6 bases from V and 1 base from J, with 9 bases between. From germline, CDR1 is SNHLY and CDR2 FYNNEI.

Sequenced material: blood. The chain recombines TRBV2 with TRBJ2-5; no clear D. This receptor was taken from a woman older than 75 in good health. The CDR3 nucleotides read TGTGCCAGCAGCGCCGGCCGCCAAGAGACCCAGTACTTC. Translated, it gives CASSAGRQETQYF.